Below are 8 T cell receptor beta chains sequenced from a single sample in a study of cytomegalovirus exposure and HLA in healthy donors. Sequencing used immunoSEQ multiplex PCR; TCRdb keeps in-frame clones, though not all of them. The sample lists some 150,000 clones, around nine tenths occurring once. The source material was PBMCs. The origin of the receptors is a young woman in good health and CMV-seropositive.

This chain joins TRBV6-5 and TRBJ2-2; D not certain. Germline CDR1 is MNHEY and CDR2 is SVGAGI. CDR3 size: 14 residues. The V and J ends lost 2 bases and 5 bases respectively, with 9 bases between them. The DNA of the CDR3 is TGTGCCAGCAGTTACGCTCGGTCAACCGGGGAGCTGTTTTTT. Its protein is CASSYARSTGELFF.

This clone occurred once. The rearrangement uses TRBV4-1 and TRBJ1-1; no clear D gene. There are 16 residues in the CDR3. CDR1 is MGHRA, CDR2 YSYEKL, per germline. The V end was cut by 0 bases, the J end by 0 bases, with 11 bases between. The CDR3 DNA follows: TGCGCCAGCAGCCAAGAAGAATTACAAATGAACACTGAAGCTTTCTTT. This gives the protein CASSQEELQMNTEAFF.

This chain connects TRBV7-9 to TRBJ2-7; 8 nucleotides match TRBD1. Germline CDR1 SEHNR, CDR2 FQNEAQ (reference sequence). This CDR3 has 15 residues. J lost 2 bases, V lost 7 bases, and 10 bases had no gene match. CDR3 coding DNA: TGTGCCAGCACCATATCCATGACAGGGGCCTACGAGCAGTACTTC. It yields the protein CASTISMTGAYEQYF.

The chain is built from TRBV5-1 and TRBJ2-3, with D possibly being TRBD2 (6 bases). V shed 5 bases and J shed 2 bases, with 12 bases lying between them. Per germline, CDR1 SGHRS and CDR2 YFSETQ. The CDR3 sequence is 14 residues long. The CDR3 nucleotides are TGCGCCAGCAGTGCGGGACGAACCACAGATACGCAGTATTTT. This gives the protein CASSAGRTTDTQYF.

The chain is built from TRBV4-2 and TRBJ1-1; 7 nucleotides match TRBD1. V lost 2 bases to trimming and J lost 1 base; unmatched junction nucleotides: 4. The CDR3 has 15 amino acids. From germline, CDR1 is LGHNA and CDR2 YNFKEQ. As DNA, the CDR3 is TGTGCCAGCAGCCAACCGGACAGGAGGAACACTGAAGCTTTCTTT. Its translation is CASSQPDRRNTEAFF.

This chain connects TRBV19 to TRBJ2-1; 7 nucleotides agree with TRBD2. The germline CDR1 and CDR2 sequences are LNHDA and SQIVND (reference sequence). This CDR3 has 16 amino acids. J gave up 6 bases and V 7 bases, and 15 bases lay outside the gene matches. CDR3 nucleotide sequence: TGTGCCAGTACCGACCGGGACCGAGGCGGGGGCAATGAGCAGTTCTTC. It codes for CASTDRDRGGGNEQFF.

The table lists this clone with a count of one. This chain connects TRBV7-9 to TRBJ2-7, with D perhaps matching TRBD2 (5 bases). The CDR3 is 15 amino acids. The germline V gene has CDR1 SEHNR and CDR2 FQNEAQ (reference sequence). The V end was cut by 5 bases, the J end by 7 bases, with 21 bases between. CDR3 in DNA: TGTGCCAGCAGCCCCCTTCCGCCGGGGTCGGGTGAGCAGTACTTC. It specifies CASSPLPPGSGEQYF.

The chain is built from TRBV2 and TRBJ2-1; 7 bases are a match to TRBD2. Germline V gives CDR1 SNHLY, CDR2 FYNNEI. The CDR3 loop spans 13 amino acids. J gave up 9 bases and V 7 bases, and 9 bases lay outside the gene matches. CDR3 sequence (DNA): TGTGCCAGCACTCCAGTATCGGGGGGTGAGCAGTTCTTC. Its translation is CASTPVSGGEQFF. Supplemented by reference TRBV2 and TRBJ2-1, the full variable domain reads EPEVTQTPSHQVTQMGQEVILRCVPISNHLYFYWYRQILGQKVEFLVSFYNNEISEKSEIFDDQFSVERPDGSNFTLKIRSTKLEDSAMYFCASTPVSGGEQFFGPGTRLTVL.